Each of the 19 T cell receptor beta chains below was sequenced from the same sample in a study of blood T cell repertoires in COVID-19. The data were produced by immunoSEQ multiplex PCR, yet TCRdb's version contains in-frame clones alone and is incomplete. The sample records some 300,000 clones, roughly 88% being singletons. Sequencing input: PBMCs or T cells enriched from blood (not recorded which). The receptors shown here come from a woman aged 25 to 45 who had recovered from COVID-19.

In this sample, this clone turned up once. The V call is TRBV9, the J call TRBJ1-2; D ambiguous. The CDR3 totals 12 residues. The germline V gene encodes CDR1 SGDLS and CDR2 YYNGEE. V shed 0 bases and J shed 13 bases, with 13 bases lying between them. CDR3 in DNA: TGTGCCAGCAGCGTAGGGGGAGGGCCGGGCACCTTC. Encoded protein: CASSVGGGPGTF.

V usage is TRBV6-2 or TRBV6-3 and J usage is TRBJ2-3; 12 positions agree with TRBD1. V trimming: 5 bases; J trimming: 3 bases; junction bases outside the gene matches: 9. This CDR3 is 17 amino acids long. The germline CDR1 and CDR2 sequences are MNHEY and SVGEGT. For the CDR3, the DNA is TGTGCCAGCAGTACACCGGGACAGGGGGCTCGAACAGATACGCAGTATTTT. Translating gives CASSTPGQGARTDTQYF.

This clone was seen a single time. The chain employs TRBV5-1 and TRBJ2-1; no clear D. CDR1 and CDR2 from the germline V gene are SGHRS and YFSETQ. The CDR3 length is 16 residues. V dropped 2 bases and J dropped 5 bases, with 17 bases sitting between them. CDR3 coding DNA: TGCGCCAGCAGCTTAATCCTCGAACCTATGAACAATGAGCAGTTCTTC. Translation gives CASSLILEPMNNEQFF.

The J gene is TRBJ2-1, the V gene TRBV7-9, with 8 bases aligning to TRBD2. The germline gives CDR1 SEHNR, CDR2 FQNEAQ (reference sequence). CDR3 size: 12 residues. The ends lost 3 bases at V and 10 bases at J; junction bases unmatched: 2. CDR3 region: CASSFSGTEQFF. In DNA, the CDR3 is TGTGCCAGCAGCTTTAGCGGGACCGAGCAGTTCTTC.

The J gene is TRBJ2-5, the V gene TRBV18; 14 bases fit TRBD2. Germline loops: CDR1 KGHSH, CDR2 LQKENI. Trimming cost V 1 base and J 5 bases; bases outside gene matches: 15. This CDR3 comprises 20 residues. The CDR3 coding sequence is TGTGCCAGCTCACCACTGGCGGGACTAGCGGGAGTGACTAAGGGGGAGACCCAGTACTTC. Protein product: CASSPLAGLAGVTKGETQYF.

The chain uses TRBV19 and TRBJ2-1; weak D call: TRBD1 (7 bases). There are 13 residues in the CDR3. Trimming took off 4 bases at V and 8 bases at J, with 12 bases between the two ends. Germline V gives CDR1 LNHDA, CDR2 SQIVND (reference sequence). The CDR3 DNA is TGTGCCAGTAGTAGACAGGGACTCTATGAGCAGTTCTTC. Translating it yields CASSRQGLYEQFF. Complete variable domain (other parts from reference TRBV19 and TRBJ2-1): DGGITQSPKYLFRKEGQNVTLSCEQNLNHDAMYWYRQDPGQGLRLIYYSQIVNDFQKGDIAEGYSVSREKKESFPLTVTSAQKNPTAFYLCASSRQGLYEQFFGPGTRLTVL.

In DNA, the CDR3 is TGTGCCAGCAGCCCAGGACTAGCGGGAGCTCGCTCCTACAATGAGCAGTTCTTC. It yields the protein CASSPGLAGARSYNEQFF. V usage is TRBV7-8 and J usage is TRBJ2-1, with 13 bases that match TRBD2. This CDR3 region has 18 residues. V dropped 5 bases and J dropped 0; count of bases not matched to a gene: 7. CDR1 and CDR2 from the germline V gene are SGHVS and FQNEAQ.

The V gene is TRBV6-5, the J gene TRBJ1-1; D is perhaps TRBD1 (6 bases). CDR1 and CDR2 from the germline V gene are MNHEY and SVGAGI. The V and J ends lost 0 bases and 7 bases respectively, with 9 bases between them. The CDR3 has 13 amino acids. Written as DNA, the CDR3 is TGTGCCAGCAGTTACTCTCCAGGGGTTGAAGCTTTCTTT. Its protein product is CASSYSPGVEAFF.

The DNA of the CDR3 is TGCGCCAGGAGTAAAGAAGCCGGGACAGGGAATGGCTACACCTTC. Its protein is CARSKEAGTGNGYTF. The chain couples TRBV10-1 to TRBJ1-2; 9 nucleotides align to TRBD1. Germline V CDR1 and CDR2: WNHNN, SYGVQD (reference sequence). J lost 6 bases, V lost 9 bases, and 14 bases had no gene match. This CDR3 has 15 residues.

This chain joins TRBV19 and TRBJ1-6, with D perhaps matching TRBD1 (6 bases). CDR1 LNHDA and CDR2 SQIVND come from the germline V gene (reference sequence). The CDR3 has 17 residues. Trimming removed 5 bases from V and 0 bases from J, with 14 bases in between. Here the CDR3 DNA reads TGTGCCAGTAGTGTAAGACAGGAGATCTCCTATAATTCACCCCTCCACTTT. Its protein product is CASSVRQEISYNSPLHF. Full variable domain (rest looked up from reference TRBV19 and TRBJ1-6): DGGITQSPKYLFRKEGQNVTLSCEQNLNHDAMYWYRQDPGQGLRLIYYSQIVNDFQKGDIAEGYSVSREKKESFPLTVTSAQKNPTAFYLCASSVRQEISYNSPLHFGNGTRLTVT.

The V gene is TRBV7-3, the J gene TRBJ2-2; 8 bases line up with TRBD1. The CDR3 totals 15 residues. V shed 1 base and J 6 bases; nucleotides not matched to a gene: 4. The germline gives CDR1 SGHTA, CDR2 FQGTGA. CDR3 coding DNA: TGTGCCAGCAGCTTAAACAAGGGACAGGCCGGGGAGCTGTTTTTT. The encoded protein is CASSLNKGQAGELFF.

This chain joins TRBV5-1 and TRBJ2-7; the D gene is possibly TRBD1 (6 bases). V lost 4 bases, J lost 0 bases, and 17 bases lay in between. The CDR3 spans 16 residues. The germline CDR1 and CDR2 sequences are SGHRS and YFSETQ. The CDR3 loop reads CASSPDVTGASYEQYF. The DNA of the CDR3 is TGCGCCAGCAGCCCCGACGTGACAGGAGCCTCCTACGAGCAGTACTTC.

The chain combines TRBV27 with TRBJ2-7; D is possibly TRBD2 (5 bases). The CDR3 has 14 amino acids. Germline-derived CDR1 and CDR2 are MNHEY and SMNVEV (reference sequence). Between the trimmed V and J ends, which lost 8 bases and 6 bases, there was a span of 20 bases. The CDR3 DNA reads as TGTGCCAGCCCCGCCCCCGACACCCGGGGCGAGCAGTACTTC. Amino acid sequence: CASPAPDTRGEQYF.

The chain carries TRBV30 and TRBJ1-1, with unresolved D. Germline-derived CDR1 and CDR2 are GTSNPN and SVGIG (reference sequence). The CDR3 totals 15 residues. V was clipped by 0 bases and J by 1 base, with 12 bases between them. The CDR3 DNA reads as TGTGCCTGGAGTGTACCGGGTAGGAGGAACACTGAAGCTTTCTTT. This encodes CAWSVPGRRNTEAFF.

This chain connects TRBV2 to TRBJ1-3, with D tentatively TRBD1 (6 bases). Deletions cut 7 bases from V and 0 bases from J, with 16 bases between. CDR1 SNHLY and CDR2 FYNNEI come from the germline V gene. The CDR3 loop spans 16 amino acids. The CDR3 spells CASTQDSQVSGNTIYF. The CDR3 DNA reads TGTGCCAGCACCCAGGACAGCCAAGTCTCTGGAAACACCATATATTTT.

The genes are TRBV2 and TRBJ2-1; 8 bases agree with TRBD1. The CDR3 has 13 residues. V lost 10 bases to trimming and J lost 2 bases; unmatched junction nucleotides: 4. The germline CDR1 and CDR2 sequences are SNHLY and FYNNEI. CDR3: CANDRGPYNEQFF. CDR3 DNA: TGTGCCAACGACAGGGGCCCCTACAATGAGCAGTTCTTC.

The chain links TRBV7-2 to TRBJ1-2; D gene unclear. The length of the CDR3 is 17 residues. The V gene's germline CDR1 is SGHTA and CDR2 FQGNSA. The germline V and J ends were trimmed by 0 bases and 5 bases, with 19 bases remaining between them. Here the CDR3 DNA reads TGTGCCAGCAGCTTAGCCCTGCCCGAACGAAGAGGGTATGGCTACACCTTC. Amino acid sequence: CASSLALPERRGYGYTF.

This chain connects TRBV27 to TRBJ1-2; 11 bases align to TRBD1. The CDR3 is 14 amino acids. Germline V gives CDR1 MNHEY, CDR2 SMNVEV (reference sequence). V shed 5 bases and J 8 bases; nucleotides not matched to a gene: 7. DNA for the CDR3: TGTGCCAGCAGTCCTGGACAGGGGGCGTTAGGCTACACCTTC. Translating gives CASSPGQGALGYTF.

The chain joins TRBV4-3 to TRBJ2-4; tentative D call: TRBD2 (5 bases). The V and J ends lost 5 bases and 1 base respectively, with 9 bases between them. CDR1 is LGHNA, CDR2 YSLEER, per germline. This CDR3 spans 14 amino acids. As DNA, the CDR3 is TGCGCCAGCAGCGAGAGGGTGGCCAAAAACATTCAGTACTTC. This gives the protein CASSERVAKNIQYF.